What follows are 29 T cell receptor beta chains derived from one specimen sequenced in a study of control samples from healthy donors and cancer patients. Profiled with immunoSEQ multiplex PCR; TCRdb holds only in-frame clones, not every one. The sample records 5,500 to 7,500 clones, around 72% being singletons. Sequenced: formalin-fixed, paraffin-embedded tissue. The origin of the receptors is a male donor with melanoma.

V gene TRBV5-6 combines with J gene TRBJ1-1; the D gene is possibly TRBD1 (5 bases). Per germline, CDR1 SGHDT and CDR2 YYEEEE. Trimming pared 0 bases from V and 5 bases from J, leaving 11 bases between. The CDR3 totals 14 residues. CDR3 region: CASSLGGGGTEAFF. The CDR3 DNA reads TGTGCCAGCAGCTTGGGCGGCGGGGGGACTGAAGCTTTCTTT.

V and J are TRBV28 and TRBJ1-1, with TRBD1 matching 8 bases. The CDR3 is 17 residues long. Trimming took 5 bases from V and 3 from J; bases not matched to a gene: 14. Germline CDR1 MDHEN, CDR2 SYDVKM. The chain's CDR3 is CASSLSTTRTGYTEAFF. The DNA of the CDR3 is TGTGCCAGCAGTCTATCGACGACCAGGACAGGGTACACTGAAGCTTTCTTT.

This sequence joins TRBV14 and TRBJ1-1; TRBD1 is a possible D gene (5 bases). V lost 4 bases, J lost 7 bases, and 19 bases lay in between. Per germline, CDR1 SGHDN and CDR2 FVKESK. This CDR3 spans 15 amino acids. CDR3 DNA: TGTGCCAGCAGCCCCACTCAGGGTTACATGTATGAAGCTTTCTTT. It encodes CASSPTQGYMYEAFF.

The chain has TRBV6-2 or TRBV6-3 and TRBJ2-1; TRBD2 aligns across 9 bases. Trimming took 1 base from V and 10 from J; bases not matched to a gene: 2. The germline CDR1 and CDR2 sequences are MNHEY and SVGEGT. The CDR3 is 13 amino acids. The CDR3 nucleotides are TGTGCCAGCAGTTACTTAGGACTAGCGGAGCAGTTCTTC. Translating it yields CASSYLGLAEQFF.

V gene TRBV2 combines with J gene TRBJ2-5, with D possibly called TRBD1 or TRBD2 (6 bases each). Germline CDR1 and CDR2: SNHLY and FYNNEI. The CDR3 runs to 17 residues. V dropped 7 bases and J dropped 1 base, with 22 bases sitting between them. This CDR3 is CASTGRGRGPIQETQYF. The CDR3, as DNA: TGTGCCAGCACTGGGCGGGGCAGGGGACCGATCCAAGAGACCCAGTACTTC. Full variable domain (remainder filled in from reference TRBV2 and TRBJ2-5): EPEVTQTPSHQVTQMGQEVILRCVPISNHLYFYWYRQILGQKVEFLVSFYNNEISEKSEIFDDQFSVERPDGSNFTLKIRSTKLEDSAMYFCASTGRGRGPIQETQYFGPGTRLLVL.

Only a few counts were recorded for this clone. The chain couples TRBV2 to TRBJ2-2, with TRBD1 matching over 8 bases. The germline gives CDR1 SNHLY, CDR2 FYNNEI. V lost 4 bases to trimming and J lost 7 bases; unmatched junction nucleotides: 5. The CDR3 consists of 14 residues. The CDR3 is CASSGTGMNGELFF. The CDR3 DNA reads TGTGCCAGCAGTGGGACAGGGATGAACGGGGAGCTGTTTTTT.

The chain combines TRBV6-5 with TRBJ1-2; D is perhaps TRBD1 (5 bases). V was cut by 6 bases and J by 5 bases, with 16 bases left in between. Germline CDR1 reads MNHEY; CDR2 reads SVGAGI. The CDR3 covers 14 residues. CDR3 residues: CASSTPGTEYGYTF. The CDR3 nucleotides read TGTGCCAGCAGCACGCCCGGGACCGAGTATGGCTACACCTTC.

CDR3 nucleotide sequence: TGTGCCAGCAGTTACGAAGAGGGGACGGGGACCCAGTACTTC. This encodes CASSYEEGTGTQYF. V gene TRBV6-5 combines with J gene TRBJ2-5, with D perhaps assigned TRBD1 or TRBD2 (5 bases each). The germline V gene encodes CDR1 MNHEY and CDR2 SVGAGI. The CDR3 consists of 14 residues. The V end was cut by 2 bases, the J end by 7 bases, with 14 bases between.

The rearrangement links TRBV7-2 to TRBJ1-1; D possibly corresponds to TRBD1 (6 bases). Germline-derived CDR1 and CDR2 are SGHTA and FQGNSA. The CDR3 loop spans 15 amino acids. V was clipped by 6 bases and J by 1 base, with 15 bases between them. The CDR3 loop is CASRPQTGSNTEAFF. In DNA form, the CDR3 reads TGTGCCAGCAGGCCCCAAACAGGGTCGAACACTGAAGCTTTCTTT.

This clone was seen only a few times. The gene calls are TRBV27 and TRBJ1-6; 7 bases are shared with TRBD1. Germline V gene lookup returns CDR1 MNHEY and CDR2 SMNVEV (reference sequence). The length of the CDR3 is 14 residues. J lost 13 bases, V lost 5 bases, and 11 bases had no gene match. The CDR3 sequence is CASSLGQAAFPLHF. CDR3 in DNA: TGTGCCAGCAGTCTAGGACAGGCCGCTTTCCCCCTCCACTTT.

The V gene is TRBV5-4, the J gene TRBJ2-3; D uncertain. Germline loops: CDR1 SGHNT, CDR2 YYREEE (reference sequence). Trimming removed 4 bases at V and 0 bases at J, with 12 bases between. CDR3 length: 15 residues. The CDR3 DNA follows: TGTGCCAGCAGCCCCCCCCGCGGCAGCACAGATACGCAGTATTTT. It is translated as CASSPPRGSTDTQYF.

The chain has TRBV6-4 and TRBJ2-1; TRBD1 matches at 7 bases. Trimming took 6 bases from V and 9 from J; bases not matched to a gene: 26. The CDR3 is 19 amino acids. Germline values: CDR1 MRHNA, CDR2 SNTAGT. The CDR3, as DNA: TGTGCCAGCAGCGGAGACAGGGTCCCACGGACAAGGGTTGATTTTGAGCAGTTCTTC. Translating it yields CASSGDRVPRTRVDFEQFF.

The chain uses TRBV6-2 or TRBV6-3 and TRBJ2-5; the match to TRBD1 covers 9 bases. The CDR3 has 16 residues. The V gene end was trimmed by 6 bases and the J gene end by 4 bases; junction bases not matched to a gene: 12. Germline CDR1 is MNHEY and CDR2 is SVGEGT. The CDR3 nucleotides are TGTGCCAGCAGCCACCCCGGGACAGGGAGGCGAGAGACCCAGTACTTC. Translated: CASSHPGTGRRETQYF.

The V gene is TRBV28, the J gene TRBJ1-6, with D perhaps matching TRBD1 (5 bases). V was trimmed by 2 bases and J by 1 base, leaving 12 bases between them. This CDR3 spans 17 amino acids. Germline assignment: CDR1 MDHEN and CDR2 SYDVKM. The CDR3 DNA follows: TGTGCCAGCAGTTTAGGACCGAGGGGTTCCTATAATTCACCCCTCCACTTT. Its translation: CASSLGPRGSYNSPLHF.

A few counts support this clone. The V call is TRBV30, the J call TRBJ1-6; D unresolved. Per the germline V gene, CDR1 is GTSNPN and CDR2 is SVGIG (reference sequence). V lost 1 base, J lost 6 bases, and 13 bases lay in between. This CDR3 has 15 amino acids. The chain's CDR3 is CAWSAPGNLNSPLHF. CDR3 coding DNA: TGTGCCTGGAGTGCCCCCGGGAATCTTAATTCACCCCTCCACTTT.

J is TRBJ2-1 and V is TRBV7-2; unclear D gene. The V gene lost 3 bases and the J gene lost 5 bases, with 11 bases spanning the gap. Germline loops: CDR1 SGHTA, CDR2 FQGNSA. The CDR3 length is 14 residues. The CDR3 nucleotides are TGTGCCAGCAGCTTTCGTGGGCGGAACAATGAGCAGTTCTTC. Amino acids: CASSFRGRNNEQFF.

The rearrangement links TRBV7-2 to TRBJ2-3; TRBD1 might be the D (7 bases). The CDR3 runs 16 residues. V gave up 0 bases and J gave up 6 bases, with 16 bases separating them. Germline CDR1 reads SGHTA; CDR2 reads FQGNSA. In DNA, the CDR3 is TGTGCCAGCAGCTTAGCAGGACGGGAGACAGGGGATACGCAGTATTTT. Protein product: CASSLAGRETGDTQYF.

This clone occurred once. The chain has TRBV10-3 and TRBJ2-5; D remains ambiguous. Germline-derived CDR1 and CDR2 are ENHRY and SYGVKD. V gave up 10 bases and J gave up 1 base, with 10 bases separating them. The length of the CDR3 is 12 residues. The CDR3, as DNA: TGTGCCACGGCTACCGTCCAAGAGACCCAGTACTTC. Translating it yields CATATVQETQYF.

On this clone itself: Relative to the germline gene, one junction end is altered; a read error may explain this. The chain carries TRBV11-3 and TRBJ2-2; the match to TRBD1 covers 8 bases. This CDR3 has 16 amino acids. Germline V gene data show CDR1 as SGHNT and CDR2 as YENEEA. The CDR3 region has the DNA TGTGCCAGCAGCAAAGGACAGGGTCGGTTCACCGGGGAGCTATTTTTT. Amino acids: CASSKGQGRFTGELFF.

This sequence joins TRBV28 and TRBJ1-5; D not certain. With 5 bases removed from V and 0 bases from J, the gap between germline ends came to 14 bases. The CDR3 is 16 amino acids. The V gene's germline CDR1 is MDHEN and CDR2 SYDVKM. CDR3 residues: CASSASDPYSNQPQHF. CDR3 sequence (DNA): TGTGCCAGCAGTGCCTCGGACCCTTATAGCAATCAGCCCCAGCATTTT.

V and J are TRBV30 and TRBJ2-5, with D perhaps TRBD1 or TRBD2 (5 bases each). V was trimmed by 5 bases and J by 10 bases, leaving 11 bases between them. The CDR3 has 10 residues. CDR1 is GTSNPN and CDR2 is SVGIG in the germline V gene (reference sequence). DNA of the CDR3: TGTGCCTGGGAGGGGCCCAACCAGTACTTC. This sequence encodes CAWEGPNQYF.

The chain links TRBV24-1 to TRBJ2-7, with 8 bases lining up with TRBD2. The CDR3 totals 14 residues. Germline V lookup: CDR1 KGHDR, CDR2 SFDVKD. V dropped 6 bases and J dropped 4; count of bases not matched to a gene: 7. DNA for the CDR3: TGTGCCACCAGTACCGGGACTAGGGGTTACGAGCAGTACTTC. Translation: CATSTGTRGYEQYF.

This clone was recorded only once. The gene calls are TRBV5-1 and TRBJ2-7; D is uncertain. Between the trimmed V and J ends, which lost 7 bases and 8 bases, there was a span of 16 bases. Germline values: CDR1 SGHRS, CDR2 YFSETQ. CDR3 length equals 12 residues. The CDR3 DNA reads as TGCGCCAGCTACCAGCCCCCTGGGCAGCAGTACTTC. Translated, it gives CASYQPPGQQYF.

V usage is TRBV18 and J usage is TRBJ1-5; D unclear. The CDR3 sequence is 15 residues long. The V end lost 1 base, the J end lost 4 bases, and 11 bases lay between the germline ends. CDR1 and CDR2 (germline): KGHSH, LQKENI. CDR3 residues: CASSPRAGENQPQHF. The CDR3 nucleotides read TGTGCCAGCTCACCACGGGCAGGTGAGAATCAGCCCCAGCATTTT.

The gene calls are TRBV23-1 and TRBJ2-7; the D is unclear. TRBV23-1 counts as an open reading frame of uncertain function. The CDR3 runs to 13 residues. Trimming removed 5 bases from V and 5 bases from J, with 13 bases in between. CDR3 residues: CASSNRVPNEQYF. CDR3 DNA sequence: TGCGCCAGCAGTAATAGGGTCCCCAACGAGCAGTACTTC.

There are a few counts of this clone. The V and J genes are TRBV18 and TRBJ2-1; D is perhaps TRBD1 (6 bases). This CDR3 region has 14 residues. V lost 0 bases to trimming and J lost 8 bases, with 11 bases between them. Germline V gene sequence: CDR1 KGHSH, CDR2 LQKENI. The CDR3 spells CASSPPRGIDEQFF. CDR3 DNA: TGTGCCAGCTCACCACCGAGGGGGATTGATGAGCAGTTCTTC.

This chain links TRBV7-3 with TRBJ2-2, with no clear D. CDR1 and CDR2 (germline): SGHTA, FQGTGA. The CDR3 contains 13 residues. V gave up 1 base and J gave up 5 bases, with 5 bases separating them. As DNA, the CDR3 is TGTGCCAGCAGCTTAAGTGGAACCGGGGAGCTGTTTTTT. Amino acid sequence: CASSLSGTGELFF.

The chain recombines TRBV3-1 (or the pseudogene TRBV3-2) with TRBJ2-1; 11 bases match TRBD2. The CDR3 runs to 15 residues. Germline CDR1 is LGHDT and CDR2 is YNNKEL (reference sequence). Losses at the gene ends were 0 bases for V and 9 bases for J; bases not matched to a gene: 4. The CDR3 sequence is CASSQELAGVGEQFF. The CDR3 DNA follows: TGTGCCAGCAGCCAAGAACTAGCGGGAGTCGGTGAGCAGTTCTTC.

This clone was detected once. This chain links TRBV5-6 with TRBJ2-2, with 9 nucleotides matching TRBD2. Trimming removed 4 bases from V and 4 bases from J; junction bases left unmatched: 5. Germline lookup yields CDR1 SGHDT and CDR2 YYEEEE. This CDR3 is 15 amino acids long. The CDR3 is CASSPLTSGTGELFF. For the CDR3, the DNA is TGTGCCAGCAGCCCCCTGACTAGCGGCACCGGGGAGCTGTTTTTT. The whole variable domain, remainder taken from reference TRBV5-6 and TRBJ2-2, is DAGVTQSPTHLIKTRGQQVTLRCSPKSGHDTVSWYQQALGQGPQFIFQYYEEEERQRGNFPDRFSGHQFPNYSSELNVNALLLGDSALYLCASSPLTSGTGELFFGEGSRLTVL.